Listed below are T cell receptor beta chains from one sample, sequenced in a study of T cells in Graves' hyperthyroidism and ophthalmopathy. TCRdb re-analysed the multiplex PCR reads in MiXCR, keeping a single row per CDR3 protein. The table has hundreds of thousands of distinct CDR3 sequences, over 12% seen once. The specimen was blood. All receptors come from a middle-aged woman with Graves' ophthalmopathy. Each CDR3 is given with its conserved first and last residue. Fields, in order: J gene, clone size, V gene, D gene, CDR3 protein, CDR3 DNA. The D gene is left open where the match is weak. Rows give clone size only sometimes, using once, few, many, or a class for an expanded clone.

TRBJ2-4 many TRBV6-1 TRBD1 CASSTRTGGGFAKNIQYF TGTGCCAGCAGTACGAGGACAGGGGGCGGTTTCGCCAAAAACATTCAGTACTTC
TRBJ2-7 many TRBV20-1 TRBD2 CSARDPSAGRSNEQYF TGCAGTGCTAGAGACCCCTCCGCCGGGAGGAGCAACGAGCAGTACTTC
TRBJ2-4 few TRBV11-2 NA CASSLALAKNIQYF TGTGCCAGCAGCTTAGCCCTAGCCAAAAACATTCAGTACTTC
TRBJ2-7 many TRBV20-1 NA CSASGTSDYEQYF TGCAGTGCCTCCGGGACGTCTGACTACGAGCAGTACTTC
TRBJ2-2 many TRBV15 NA CATSRKTGQTGELFF TGTGCCACCAGCCGCAAGACAGGCCAGACCGGGGAGCTGTTTTTT
TRBJ2-2 many TRBV7-2 NA CASSLSGTRNTGELFF TGTGCCAGCAGCTTATCCGGGACAAGGAACACCGGGGAGCTGTTTTTT
TRBJ2-2 many TRBV28 NA CASIGANTGELFF TGTGCCAGCATTGGAGCAAACACCGGGGAGCTGTTTTTT
TRBJ2-5 once TRBV28 NA CASMQGYEETQYF TGTGCCAGCATGCAGGGGTACGAAGAGACCCAGTACTTC
TRBJ1-5 many TRBV6-1 NA CASTELFFGNQPQHF NA
TRBJ1-5 many TRBV20-1 TRBD1 CSATDRGGQPQHF TGCAGTGCTACGGACAGGGGAGGTCAGCCCCAGCATTTT
TRBJ2-7 many TRBV12-3/TRBV12-4 NA CASSLDQTSEQYF TGTGCCAGCAGTTTAGACCAAACCTCCGAGCAGTACTTC
TRBJ1-5 many TRBV12-3/TRBV12-4 NA CASSLEQSNQPQHF TGTGCCAGCAGTTTGGAACAATCCAATCAGCCCCAGCATTTT
TRBJ1-1 many TRBV20-1 NA CSARDTMNTEAFF TGCAGTGCTAGAGATACCATGAACACTGAAGCTTTCTTT
TRBJ2-5 many TRBV5-1 TRBD2 CASSISGTSGQETQYF TGCGCCAGCAGCATCTCCGGGACTAGCGGCCAAGAGACCCAGTACTTC
TRBJ1-5 many TRBV5-5 NA CASSLYETGHQPQHF TGTGCCAGCAGCTTGTATGAGACAGGTCATCAGCCCCAGCATTTT
TRBJ2-7 many TRBV6-2/TRBV6-3 TRBD2 CASSFGGSTYEQYF TGTGCCAGCAGTTTCGGGGGGTCCACCTACGAGCAGTACTTC
TRBJ1-5 NA TRBV10-1 TRBD1 CASSPGGAGGGNQPQHF TGCGCCAGCAGCCCCGGGGGGGCAGGGGGGGGCAATCAGCCCCAGCATTTT
TRBJ1-5 many TRBV30 NA CAWSVGTGNNQPQHF TGTGCCTGGAGTGTAGGCACAGGGAACAATCAGCCCCAGCATTTT
TRBJ1-5 many TRBV28 TRBD1 CASSRTGQSNQPQHF TGTGCCAGCAGTCGGACAGGGCAAAGCAATCAGCCCCAGCATTTT